This record covers a single TCR beta chain. Its antigen is unidentified. This may come from a read error, since a much larger clone is one base off. In TCRdb, the reads were re-called with MiXCR into one record per CDR3 protein. The data hold roughly 700,000 distinct CDR3 sequences, with around a third observed a single time. V was shortened by 2 bases and J by 5 bases, with 7 bases between the two germline ends. The germline gives CDR1 MNHEY, CDR2 SVGEGT. CDR3 length: 12 residues. This sample was included in a study of T cell repertoires in cytomegalovirus infection. The overall study: Recently identified HLA-C-restricted CMV epitopes were among the peptides used.

Study results and caveats: Identification of carriers of CMV plus the relevant HLA was performed using cumulative public TCR beta family frequency. There were HLA-C-restricted CMV-specific TCR beta clonotypes dominating the ex vivo response.

Here the sequenced sample was cultured PBMCs, taken from culture after CMV antigen stimulation. This clonotype originated in a human donor in good health (CMV status not recorded). Some clones in this sample may be carry-over from other donors' samples. This chain links TRBV6-2 or TRBV6-3 with TRBJ2-7, with unresolved D. CDR3 protein: CASSYGKDEQYF. Written as DNA, the CDR3 is TGTGCCAGCAGTTACGGAAAGGACGAGCAGTACTTC.